This T cell receptor beta chain is drawn from a study of T cell repertoires in cytomegalovirus infection. Study-level information: Evidence of both CMV infection and a matching HLA type came from public TCR beta signatures. The study's findings and limits: HLA-C-restricted, CMV-specific TCR beta clonotypes were dominant ex vivo. Cumulative frequency (of public TCR beta family members) identified carriers of CMV plus the relevant HLA.

This clonotype occurred many times. Its matching antigen is unknown. The CDR3 runs to 15 residues. CDR1 is MDHEN, CDR2 SYDVKM, per germline. The ends lost 8 bases at V and 4 bases at J; junction bases unmatched: 11. TCRdb independently ran MiXCR on the reads; one entry per CDR3 protein. The repertoire holds fewer than 250,000 distinct CDR3 sequences, with about 12% as singletons. The sequenced sample consisted of PBMCs. This sequence originates from a human donor in good health (CMV status not recorded). Some clones in this sample may be carry-over from other donors' samples. The rearrangement joins TRBV28 to TRBJ2-7, with 10 nucleotides matching TRBD2. CDR3 in amino acids: CASQQGPSGRYEQYF. CDR3 bases: TGTGCCAGCCAACAAGGGCCTAGCGGGAGATACGAGCAGTACTTC.